This TCR beta chain was identified in a study of T cells in Graves' hyperthyroidism and ophthalmopathy. For the study at large: Peripheral blood collection took place at initial diagnosis, before any treatment.

Germline V CDR1 and CDR2: KGHDR, SFDVKD. The CDR3 is made up of 15 amino acids. Deletions cut 4 bases from V and 5 bases from J, with 13 bases between. This clonotype has a count of ten or more. Antigen unknown. The sample, blood from the first hyperthyroidism diagnosis, precedes any ophthalmopathy symptoms. It was 10 ml of fresh peripheral blood that supplied the PBMCs. RNA transcripts served as the template for amplifying TCR beta CDR3 regions. The HTBI primer set served for first-round RT-PCR of the TCR CDR3. TCRdb reprocessed the multiplex PCR reads with MiXCR, giving one entry per CDR3 protein. This table has around 260,000 distinct CDR3 sequences, less than 30% appearing once. Study-level results: Most thyroid clonotypes expanded above 0.001 were also detected in blood.

The genes are TRBV24-1 and TRBJ2-2; D is possibly TRBD1 (5 bases). The material sequenced was blood. The receptor was isolated from a man aged 40-49 years with Graves' hyperthyroidism that later progressed to Graves' ophthalmopathy. CDR3 region: CATSDPGAATGELFF. In DNA, the CDR3 is TGTGCCACCAGTGACCCTGGGGCAGCGACCGGGGAGCTGTTTTTT.